Presented here are 13 T cell receptor beta chains from one specimen sequenced in a study of OX40 agonist ivuxolimab in advanced cancers. Libraries were prepared by immunoSEQ multiplex PCR; TCRdb keeps only in-frame clonotypes and omits some of them. The sample has under 50,000 clones; about 79% are singletons. Sequencing was performed on CD4+ or CD8+ T cells sorted from blood, taken in a trial of the OX40 agonist ivuxolimab. The receptors originated from an adult with an advanced solid tumor such as melanoma, head and neck, liver or kidney cancer.

The chain combines TRBV25-1 with TRBJ1-5; maybe TRBD1 (5 bases). Germline V gene data show CDR1 as MGHDK and CDR2 as SYGVNS. The CDR3 has 13 residues. V lost 5 bases, J lost 4 bases, and 9 bases lay in between. DNA of the CDR3: TGTGCCAGCAGTTGGGGGGTAAATCAGCCCCAGCATTTT. It codes for CASSWGVNQPQHF.

The chain uses TRBV11-2 and TRBJ2-7, with no clear D. Trimming removed 5 bases from V and 3 bases from J, with 14 bases in between. Germline lookup yields CDR1 SGHAT and CDR2 FQNNGV. This CDR3 comprises 14 residues. The CDR3 sequence: CASSQDTDLYEQYF. The CDR3 nucleotides are TGTGCCAGCAGCCAAGACACCGACCTCTACGAGCAGTACTTC.

This clone turned up a few times. The CDR3 DNA reads as TGTGCCAGCAGCTTGATCATGAACACTGAAGCTTTCTTT. Amino acid sequence: CASSLIMNTEAFF. This chain links TRBV5-5 with TRBJ1-1; D is ambiguous. This CDR3 region has 13 residues. V lost 1 base, J lost 0 bases, and 4 bases lay in between. Germline CDR1 and CDR2: SGHKS and YYEKEE (reference sequence).

V is TRBV28 and J is TRBJ2-7, with D hard to call. V lost 3 bases and J lost 2, with 8 bases in between. Germline values: CDR1 MDHEN, CDR2 SYDVKM. The CDR3 contains 13 residues. The CDR3 region has the DNA TGTGCCAGCAGTTTGGGATTCACCTACGAGCAGTACTTC. It codes for CASSLGFTYEQYF.

The rearrangement links TRBV18 to TRBJ1-2; D not certain. Trimming cost V 3 bases and J 2 bases, with 4 bases left between them. Germline CDR1 and CDR2: KGHSH and LQKENI. The CDR3 is 12 residues long. CDR3 DNA sequence: TGTGCCAGCTCACCGTGGAACTATGGCTACACCTTC. Translated: CASSPWNYGYTF.

The V call is TRBV4-3, the J call TRBJ2-6; D possibly corresponds to TRBD1 (5 bases). Germline CDR1 reads LGHNA; CDR2 reads YSLEER. The V end was cut by 4 bases, the J end by 0 bases, with 10 bases between. The CDR3 covers 16 residues. The CDR3 nucleotides read TGCGCCAGCAGCCGCGGACAAGCCTCTGGGGCCAACGTCCTGACTTTC. It yields the protein CASSRGQASGANVLTF.

In its sample, this clone was seen a few times. This chain uses TRBV5-3 with TRBJ2-1; D unresolved. TRBV5-3 is sorted into the ORF group, with uncertain function. This CDR3 has 11 residues. V lost 5 bases, J lost 7 bases, and 7 bases lay in between. The CDR3 sequence is CARRMGNEQFF. CDR3 DNA: TGTGCCAGAAGGATGGGAAATGAGCAGTTCTTC.

The chain carries TRBV6-1 and TRBJ2-3; possibly TRBD2 for D (6 bases). Germline assignment: CDR1 MNHNS and CDR2 SASEGT. Deletions cut 8 bases from V and 2 bases from J, with 14 bases between. The CDR3 extends over 14 amino acids. The CDR3: CASRGGIDTDTQYF. The CDR3 coding sequence is TGTGCCAGCCGAGGCGGGATAGACACAGATACGCAGTATTTT.

V usage is TRBV2 and J usage is TRBJ2-4; a possible D gene is TRBD2 (5 bases). Germline V gene lookup returns CDR1 SNHLY and CDR2 FYNNEI. The CDR3 loop spans 15 amino acids. V lost 4 bases and J 2 bases, leaving 12 bases between the germline ends. CDR3 DNA sequence: TGTGCCAGCAGTGGTAGAGGGCCATCCAAAAACATTCAGTACTTC. Its translation: CASSGRGPSKNIQYF.

V is TRBV6-5 and J is TRBJ2-1; D is possibly TRBD1 (6 bases). Germline CDR1 MNHEY, CDR2 SVGAGI. V lost 5 bases to trimming and J lost 4 bases, with 15 bases between them. The CDR3 runs 15 residues. Written as DNA, the CDR3 is TGTGCCAGCAGTCCCGAGGGGGAATTATACAATGAGCAGTTCTTC. The encoded protein is CASSPEGELYNEQFF.

The chain links TRBV5-1 to TRBJ1-3; D call uncertain. V lost 0 bases to trimming and J lost 0 bases, with 10 bases between them. The CDR3 contains 16 residues. Germline V gene data show CDR1 as SGHRS and CDR2 as YFSETQ. CDR3 sequence reads: CASSLAAGSSGNTIYF. The CDR3 coding sequence is TGCGCCAGCAGCTTGGCTGCGGGGAGCTCTGGAAACACCATATATTTT.

For this clone: Other DNA sequences from this sample encode an identical CDR3 as well. The genes are TRBV9 and TRBJ2-3; possible D gene TRBD1, 5 bases. Germline V gene sequence: CDR1 SGDLS, CDR2 YYNGEE. The CDR3 has 15 amino acids. The V end lost 4 bases, the J end lost 6 bases, and 18 bases lay between the germline ends. The CDR3 sequence: CASSSTDRYTDTQYF. The CDR3 region has the DNA TGTGCCAGCAGCTCTACCGACAGATACACGGATACGCAGTATTTT.

This clone was recorded a few times. The chain combines TRBV2 with TRBJ1-1; 12 positions match TRBD1. The V gene end was trimmed by 8 bases and the J gene end by 3 bases; junction bases not matched to a gene: 4. CDR1 SNHLY and CDR2 FYNNEI come from the germline V gene. The CDR3 contains 14 residues. CDR3 sequence (DNA): TGTGCCAGCGGGGACAGGGGGCGACACACTGAAGCTTTCTTT. Translated: CASGDRGRHTEAFF.